This TCR beta chain was sequenced for a study of blood T cell repertoires in COVID-19. Overall study context: The study drew acute and convalescent COVID-19 samples from the United States, Italy and Spain. Sources were T cells, B-cell-depleted T cells, or PBMCs; the material itself was cDNA or gDNA.

Clones were sequenced by immunoSEQ multiplex PCR, and TCRdb holds only the in-frame ones, with some missing. The repertoire holds roughly 100,000 clones, with more than 80% as singletons. The V end was cut by 4 bases, the J end by 0 bases, with 7 bases between. Germline V gives CDR1 SEHNR, CDR2 FQNEAQ (reference sequence). This CDR3 comprises 14 residues. Material: peripheral blood. This TCR derives from a woman aged 55-69 years with acute or convalescent COVID-19. This chain joins TRBV7-9 and TRBJ2-4, with D unclear. CDR3 nucleotide sequence: TGTGCCAGCAGCTATGACATAGCCAAAAACATTCAGTACTTC. It is translated as CASSYDIAKNIQYF.